The following is a T cell receptor beta chain sequence with its context. The CDR3 loop spans 14 amino acids. Germline-derived CDR1 and CDR2 are LNHDA and SQIVND (reference sequence). V dropped 7 bases and J dropped 3 bases, with 15 bases sitting between them. This entry comes from a study of blood T cell repertoires in COVID-19. Study-wide context: Acute and convalescent COVID-19 samples came from the United States, Italy and Spain.

Original analysis: How many nucleated cells were present was estimated from reference gene primer amplification. Repertoires were generated with immunoSEQ multiplex PCR, while TCRdb's copy carries only in-frame clones and drops some. V, J and clone size were drawn from that table, and D and trimming were deduced from the DNA. The data hold some 350,000 clones, with under 95% observed a single time. This receptor was obtained from a woman aged 18-35 years who had recovered from COVID-19. The sample was peripheral blood. The rearrangement joins TRBV19 to TRBJ1-1; D is unresolved. CDR3 sequence reads: CASTKRRLYTEAFF. The CDR3 DNA is TGTGCCAGTACCAAACGAAGACTCTACACTGAAGCTTTCTTT.